One T cell receptor beta chain is described in this entry. The target antigen is unknown. This entry belongs to a study of identical twins. Overall study findings and caveats: Monozygotic twin pairs showed more out-of-frame TCR alpha sharing than models estimated. Beta out-of-frame twin sharing showed a weaker excess. Without tracking the same donors, conclusions rested on cross-sectional statistical analysis. Reduced insertions were recorded for abundant cord blood beta clonotypes, with no such pattern in memory repertoires.

MiXCR, applied by TCRdb to the 5' RACE reads, yields one record per CDR3 protein. The top ten clones hold under 0.35% of a sample with 1.5 million or so distinct CDR3 sequences, around a third of them seen once. Germline lookup yields CDR1 MGHRA and CDR2 YSYEKL. V was shortened by 0 bases and J by 9 bases, with 12 bases between the two germline ends. There are 14 residues in the CDR3. The source of this sequence is a newborn girl in good health. V is TRBV4-1 and J is TRBJ2-4; perhaps TRBD2 as D (6 bases). Sequenced input: cord blood. The CDR3 nucleotides read TGCGCCAGCAGCCAAGATCCCGGGGGAACCATTCAGTACTTC. Residues: CASSQDPGGTIQYF.